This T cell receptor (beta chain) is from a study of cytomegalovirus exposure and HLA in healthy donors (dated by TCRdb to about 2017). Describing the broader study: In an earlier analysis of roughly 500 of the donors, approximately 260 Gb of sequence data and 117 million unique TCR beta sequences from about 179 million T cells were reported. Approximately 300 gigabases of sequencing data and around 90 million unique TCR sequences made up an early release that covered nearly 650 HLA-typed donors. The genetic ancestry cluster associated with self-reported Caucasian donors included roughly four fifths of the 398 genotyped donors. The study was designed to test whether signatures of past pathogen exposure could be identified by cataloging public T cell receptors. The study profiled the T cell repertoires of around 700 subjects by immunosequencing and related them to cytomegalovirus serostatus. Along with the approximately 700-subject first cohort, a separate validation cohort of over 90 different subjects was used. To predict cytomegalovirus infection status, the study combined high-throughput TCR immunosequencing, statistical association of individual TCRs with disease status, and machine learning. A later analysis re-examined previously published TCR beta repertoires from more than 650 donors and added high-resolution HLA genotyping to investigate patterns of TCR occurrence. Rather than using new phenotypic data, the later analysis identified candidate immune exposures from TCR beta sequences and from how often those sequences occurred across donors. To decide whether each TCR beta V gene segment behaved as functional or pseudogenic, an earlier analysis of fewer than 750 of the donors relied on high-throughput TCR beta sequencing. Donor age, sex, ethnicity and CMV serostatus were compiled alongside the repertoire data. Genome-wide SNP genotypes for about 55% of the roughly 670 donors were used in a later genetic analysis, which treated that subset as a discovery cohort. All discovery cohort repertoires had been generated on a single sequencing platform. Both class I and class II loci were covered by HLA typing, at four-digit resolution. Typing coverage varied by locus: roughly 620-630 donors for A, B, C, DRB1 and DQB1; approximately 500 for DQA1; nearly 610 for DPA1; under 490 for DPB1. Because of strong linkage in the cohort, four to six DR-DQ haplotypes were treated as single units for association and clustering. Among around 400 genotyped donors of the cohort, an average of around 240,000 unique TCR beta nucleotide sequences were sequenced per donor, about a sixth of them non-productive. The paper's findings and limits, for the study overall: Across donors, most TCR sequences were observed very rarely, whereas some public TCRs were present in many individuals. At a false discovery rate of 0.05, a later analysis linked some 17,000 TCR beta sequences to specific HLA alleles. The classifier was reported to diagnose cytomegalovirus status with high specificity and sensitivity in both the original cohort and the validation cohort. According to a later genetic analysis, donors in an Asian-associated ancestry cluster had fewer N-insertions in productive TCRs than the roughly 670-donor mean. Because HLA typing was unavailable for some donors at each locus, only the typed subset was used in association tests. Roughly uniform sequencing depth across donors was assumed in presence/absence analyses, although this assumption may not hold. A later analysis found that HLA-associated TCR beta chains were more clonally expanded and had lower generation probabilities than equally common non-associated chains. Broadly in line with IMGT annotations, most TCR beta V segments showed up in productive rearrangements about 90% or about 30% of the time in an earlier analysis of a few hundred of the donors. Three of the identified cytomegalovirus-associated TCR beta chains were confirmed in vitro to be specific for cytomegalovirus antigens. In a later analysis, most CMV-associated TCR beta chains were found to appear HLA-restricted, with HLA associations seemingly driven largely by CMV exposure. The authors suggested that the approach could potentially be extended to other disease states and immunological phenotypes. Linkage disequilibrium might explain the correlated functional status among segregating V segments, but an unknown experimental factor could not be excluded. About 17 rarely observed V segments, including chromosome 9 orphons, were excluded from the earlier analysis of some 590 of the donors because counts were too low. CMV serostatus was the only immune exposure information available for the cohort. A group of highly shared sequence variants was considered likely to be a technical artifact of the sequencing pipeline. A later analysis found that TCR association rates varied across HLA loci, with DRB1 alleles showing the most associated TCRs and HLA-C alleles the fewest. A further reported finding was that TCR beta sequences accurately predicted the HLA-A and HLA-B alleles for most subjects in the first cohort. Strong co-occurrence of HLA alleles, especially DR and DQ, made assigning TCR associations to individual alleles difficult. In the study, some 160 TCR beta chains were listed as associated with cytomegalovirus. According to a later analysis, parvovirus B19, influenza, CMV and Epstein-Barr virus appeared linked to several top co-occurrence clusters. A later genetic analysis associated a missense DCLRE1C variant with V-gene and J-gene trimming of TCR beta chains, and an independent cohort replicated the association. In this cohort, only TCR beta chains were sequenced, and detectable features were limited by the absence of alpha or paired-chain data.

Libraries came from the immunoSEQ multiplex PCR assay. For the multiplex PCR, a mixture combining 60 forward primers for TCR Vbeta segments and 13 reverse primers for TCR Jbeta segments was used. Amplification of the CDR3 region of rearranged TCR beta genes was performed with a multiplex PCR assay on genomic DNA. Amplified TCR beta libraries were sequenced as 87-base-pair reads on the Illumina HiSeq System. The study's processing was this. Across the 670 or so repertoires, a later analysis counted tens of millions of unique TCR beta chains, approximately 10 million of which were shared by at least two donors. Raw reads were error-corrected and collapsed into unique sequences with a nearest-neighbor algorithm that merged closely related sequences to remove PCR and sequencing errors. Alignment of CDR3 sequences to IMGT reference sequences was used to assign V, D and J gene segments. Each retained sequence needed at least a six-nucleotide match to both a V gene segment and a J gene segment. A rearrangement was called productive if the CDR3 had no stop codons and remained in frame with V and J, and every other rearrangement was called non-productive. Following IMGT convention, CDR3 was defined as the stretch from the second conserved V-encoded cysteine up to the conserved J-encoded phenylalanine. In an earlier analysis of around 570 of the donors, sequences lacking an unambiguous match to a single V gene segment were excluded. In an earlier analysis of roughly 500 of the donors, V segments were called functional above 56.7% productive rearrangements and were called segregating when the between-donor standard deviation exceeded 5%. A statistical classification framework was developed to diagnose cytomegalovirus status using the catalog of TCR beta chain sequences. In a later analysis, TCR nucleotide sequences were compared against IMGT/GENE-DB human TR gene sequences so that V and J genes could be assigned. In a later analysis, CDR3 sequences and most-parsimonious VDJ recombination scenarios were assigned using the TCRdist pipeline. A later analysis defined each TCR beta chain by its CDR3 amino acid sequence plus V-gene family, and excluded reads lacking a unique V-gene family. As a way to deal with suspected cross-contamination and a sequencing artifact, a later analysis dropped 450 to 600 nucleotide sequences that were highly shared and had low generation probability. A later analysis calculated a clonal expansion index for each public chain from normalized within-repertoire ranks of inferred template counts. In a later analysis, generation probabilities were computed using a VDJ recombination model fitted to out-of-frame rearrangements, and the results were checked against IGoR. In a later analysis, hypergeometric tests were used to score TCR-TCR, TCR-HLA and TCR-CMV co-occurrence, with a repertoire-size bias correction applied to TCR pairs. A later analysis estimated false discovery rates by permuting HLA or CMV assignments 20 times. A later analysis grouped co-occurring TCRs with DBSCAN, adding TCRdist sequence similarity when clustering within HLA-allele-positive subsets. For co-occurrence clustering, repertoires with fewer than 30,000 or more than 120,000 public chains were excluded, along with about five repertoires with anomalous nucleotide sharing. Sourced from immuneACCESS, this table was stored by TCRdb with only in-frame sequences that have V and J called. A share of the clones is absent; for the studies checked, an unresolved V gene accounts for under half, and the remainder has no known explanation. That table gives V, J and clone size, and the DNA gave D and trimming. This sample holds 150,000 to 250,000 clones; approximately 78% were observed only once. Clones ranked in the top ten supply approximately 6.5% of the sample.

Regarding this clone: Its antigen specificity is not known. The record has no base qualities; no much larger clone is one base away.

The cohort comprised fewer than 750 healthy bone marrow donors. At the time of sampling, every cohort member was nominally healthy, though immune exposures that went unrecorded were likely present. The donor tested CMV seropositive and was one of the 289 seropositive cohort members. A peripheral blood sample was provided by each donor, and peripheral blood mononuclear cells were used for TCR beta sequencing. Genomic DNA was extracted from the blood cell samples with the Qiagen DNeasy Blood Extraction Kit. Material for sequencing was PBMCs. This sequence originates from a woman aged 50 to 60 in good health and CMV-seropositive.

The bases are TGTGCCAGCAGCTTACTAGCGGGAGGGCTCGATGAGCAGTTCTTC. The encoded protein is CASSLLAGGLDEQFF. The V and J genes are TRBV13 and TRBJ2-1, and TRBD2 matches 12 of the central bases. CDR1 and CDR2, looked up from the germline V gene (reference sequence), are PRHDT and FYEKMQ. The cysteine opens and the phenylalanine closes a CDR3 of 15 amino acids. Only the CDR3 portion is preserved as DNA: 45 bases, with reading frame beginning at the first base. The junction shows trimming of 2 bases on V and 8 bases on J, and the gene matches do not reach 4 bases of it.